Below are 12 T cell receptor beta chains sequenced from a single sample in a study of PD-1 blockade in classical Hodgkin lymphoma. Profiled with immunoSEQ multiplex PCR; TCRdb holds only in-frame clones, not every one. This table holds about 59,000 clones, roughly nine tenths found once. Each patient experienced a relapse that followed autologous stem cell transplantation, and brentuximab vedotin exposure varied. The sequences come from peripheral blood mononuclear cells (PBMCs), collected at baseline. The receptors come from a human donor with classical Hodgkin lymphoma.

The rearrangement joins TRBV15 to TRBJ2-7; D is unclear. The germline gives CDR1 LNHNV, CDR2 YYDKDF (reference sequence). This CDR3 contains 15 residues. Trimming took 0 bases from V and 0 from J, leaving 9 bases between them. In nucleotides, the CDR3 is TGTGCCACCAGCAGAGACCCCAGTATCTCCTACGAGCAGTACTTC. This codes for CATSRDPSISYEQYF.

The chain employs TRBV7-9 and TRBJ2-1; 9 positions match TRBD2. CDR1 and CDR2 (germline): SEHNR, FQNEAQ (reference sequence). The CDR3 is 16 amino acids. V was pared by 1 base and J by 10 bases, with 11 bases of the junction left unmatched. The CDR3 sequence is CASSLGVSGSGWEQFF. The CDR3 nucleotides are TGTGCCAGCAGCTTAGGCGTTAGCGGGAGTGGCTGGGAGCAGTTCTTC.

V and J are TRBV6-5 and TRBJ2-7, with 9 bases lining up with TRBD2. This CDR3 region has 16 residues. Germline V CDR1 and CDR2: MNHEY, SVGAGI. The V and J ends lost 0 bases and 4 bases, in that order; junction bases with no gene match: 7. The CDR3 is CASSYSGGGAWYEQYF. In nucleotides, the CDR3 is TGTGCCAGCAGTTACTCTGGCGGGGGGGCCTGGTACGAGCAGTACTTC.

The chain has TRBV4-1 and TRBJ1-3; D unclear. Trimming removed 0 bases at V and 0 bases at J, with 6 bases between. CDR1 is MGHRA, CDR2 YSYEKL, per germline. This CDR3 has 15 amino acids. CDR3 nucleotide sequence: TGCGCCAGCAGCCAAGATCCGGGCTCTGGAAACACCATATATTTT. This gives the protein CASSQDPGSGNTIYF.

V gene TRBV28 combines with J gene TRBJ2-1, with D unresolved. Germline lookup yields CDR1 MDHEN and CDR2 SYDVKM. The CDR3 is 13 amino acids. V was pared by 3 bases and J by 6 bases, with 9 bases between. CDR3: CASSFGPANEQFF. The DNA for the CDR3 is TGTGCCAGCAGTTTTGGGCCGGCCAATGAGCAGTTCTTC.

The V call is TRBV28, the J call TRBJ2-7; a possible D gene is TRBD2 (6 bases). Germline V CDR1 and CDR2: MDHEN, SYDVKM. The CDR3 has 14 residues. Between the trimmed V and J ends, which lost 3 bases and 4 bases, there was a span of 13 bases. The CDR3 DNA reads TGTGCCAGCAGTTTGCGGGGATGGGGGTACGAGCAGTACTTC. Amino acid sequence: CASSLRGWGYEQYF.

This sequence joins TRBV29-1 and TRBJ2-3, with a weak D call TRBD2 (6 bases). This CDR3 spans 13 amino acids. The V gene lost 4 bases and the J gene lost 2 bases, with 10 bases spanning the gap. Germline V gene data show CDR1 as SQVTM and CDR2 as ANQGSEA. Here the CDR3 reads CSVATSSTDTQYF. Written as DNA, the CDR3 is TGCAGCGTTGCGACTAGTTCCACAGATACGCAGTATTTT.

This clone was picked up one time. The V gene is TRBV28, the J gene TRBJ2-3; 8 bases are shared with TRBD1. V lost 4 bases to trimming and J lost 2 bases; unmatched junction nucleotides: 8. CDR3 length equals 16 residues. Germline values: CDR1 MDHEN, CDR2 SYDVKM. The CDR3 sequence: CASSSAGQDYTDTQYF. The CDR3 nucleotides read TGTGCCAGCAGTTCCGCGGGACAGGATTACACAGATACGCAGTATTTT.

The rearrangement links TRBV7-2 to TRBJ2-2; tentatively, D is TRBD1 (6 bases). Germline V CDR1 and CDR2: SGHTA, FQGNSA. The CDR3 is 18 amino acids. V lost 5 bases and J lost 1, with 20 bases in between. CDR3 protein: CASSRQAYLLENTGELFF. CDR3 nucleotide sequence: TGTGCCAGCAGCCGACAGGCCTACCTACTCGAGAACACCGGGGAGCTGTTTTTT.

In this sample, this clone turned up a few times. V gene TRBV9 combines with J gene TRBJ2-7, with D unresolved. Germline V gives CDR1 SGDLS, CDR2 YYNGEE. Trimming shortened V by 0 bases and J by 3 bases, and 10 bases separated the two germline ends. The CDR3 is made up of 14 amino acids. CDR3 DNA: TGTGCCAGCAGCGTAGAACTATCAGGCTACGAGCAGTACTTC. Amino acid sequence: CASSVELSGYEQYF.

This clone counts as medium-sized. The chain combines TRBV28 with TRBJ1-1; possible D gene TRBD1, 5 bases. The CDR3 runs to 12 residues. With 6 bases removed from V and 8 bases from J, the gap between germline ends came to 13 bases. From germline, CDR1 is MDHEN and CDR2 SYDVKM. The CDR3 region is CASSLNRGEAFF. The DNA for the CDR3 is TGTGCCAGCAGCCTAAACCGGGGCGAAGCTTTCTTT.

CDR3 sequence reads: CSVGGPQGEKLFF. CDR3 sequence (DNA): TGCAGCGTTGGTGGACCCCAGGGTGAAAAACTGTTTTTT. The J gene is TRBJ1-4, the V gene TRBV29-1, with a possible D match to TRBD1 (5 bases). In germline, CDR1 is SQVTM, CDR2 ANQGSEA. CDR3 length: 13 amino acids. Trimming left V 4 bases short and J 7 bases short, with 13 bases between.